A single sample gave rise to the 7 T cell receptor beta chains below, sequenced in a study of identifying expanded T cells in peripheral blood. Measured with immunoSEQ multiplex PCR; TCRdb has only the in-frame clones, and not every one. The repertoire holds more than 90,000 clones, around 85% seen once, with about a sixth in the top ten. Sample: blood. The receptors originated from a person aged 18 to 75 in good health.

This chain connects TRBV19 to TRBJ1-2; no clear D. Germline V gene sequence: CDR1 LNHDA, CDR2 SQIVND (reference sequence). The V and J ends lost 5 bases and 7 bases respectively, with 5 bases between them. The CDR3 length is 10 residues. The chain's CDR3 is CASSDRGYTF. The DNA for the CDR3 is TGTGCCAGTAGTGATCGTGGCTACACCTTC.

Written as DNA, the CDR3 is TGTGCCAGCAGCTTTGTCGTCGGGGGCAGGGTGGGGCATTCACCCCTCCACTTT. It translates to CASSFVVGGRVGHSPLHF. The chain recombines TRBV5-6 with TRBJ1-6; D possibly corresponds to TRBD1 (6 bases). CDR1 and CDR2 (germline): SGHDT, YYEEEE. Trimming left V 2 bases short and J 8 bases short, with 23 bases between. The CDR3 loop spans 18 amino acids.

A single count supports this clone. The J gene is TRBJ1-2, the V gene TRBV5-6, with no clear D. Germline CDR1 is SGHDT and CDR2 is YYEEEE. The CDR3 contains 14 residues. Trimming removed 4 bases at V and 3 bases at J, with 13 bases between. The CDR3 loop is CASSPWEGYYGYTF. DNA for the CDR3: TGTGCCAGCAGCCCCTGGGAAGGGTACTATGGCTACACCTTC.

This rearrangement joins TRBV5-1 to TRBJ2-1; perhaps TRBD2 as D (6 bases). Per the germline V gene, CDR1 is SGHRS and CDR2 is YFSETQ. The CDR3 consists of 16 residues. V was shortened by 2 bases and J by 5 bases, with 17 bases between the two germline ends. The CDR3 DNA follows: TGCGCCAGCAGCTTATTGCCGCTAGGAGGGGACAATGAGCAGTTCTTC. This gives the protein CASSLLPLGGDNEQFF.

V and J are TRBV6-5 and TRBJ2-7, with D possibly matching TRBD2 (5 bases). The length of the CDR3 is 14 residues. CDR1 is MNHEY, CDR2 SVGAGI, per germline. With 8 bases removed from V and 0 bases from J, the gap between germline ends came to 14 bases. The CDR3 here is CASASAGSSYEQYF. In DNA, the CDR3 is TGTGCCAGCGCCTCTGCGGGCAGCTCCTACGAGCAGTACTTC.

The sample holds many counts of this clone. J is TRBJ1-1 and V is TRBV29-1, with 10 bases aligning to TRBD1. The CDR3 is made up of 12 amino acids. V lost 6 bases and J lost 5; bases outside the gene matches: 3. Per germline, CDR1 SQVTM and CDR2 ANQGSEA. CDR3 bases: TGCAGCGTGGGGACAGGGGAAACTGAAGCTTTCTTT. This codes for CSVGTGETEAFF.

This clone was seen only once. The chain carries TRBV9 and TRBJ1-3; D call uncertain. This CDR3 contains 13 residues. In germline, CDR1 is SGDLS, CDR2 YYNGEE. V lost 2 bases to trimming and J lost 0 bases, with 3 bases between them. The chain's CDR3 is CASSVDSGNTIYF. The DNA of the CDR3 is TGTGCCAGCAGCGTCGACTCTGGAAACACCATATATTTT. Variable domain in full (rest from reference TRBV9 and TRBJ1-3): DSGVTQTPKHLITATGQRVTLRCSPRSGDLSVYWYQQSLDQGLQFLIQYYNGEERAKGNILERFSAQQFPDLHSELNLSSLELGDSALYFCASSVDSGNTIYFGEGSWLTVV.